These 16 T cell receptor beta chains share one sample of origin, sequenced in a study of blood T cell repertoires in COVID-19. Method: immunoSEQ multiplex PCR; TCRdb's copy keeps in-frame clones and lacks some. Here the sample spans about 190,000 clones, 88% being singletons. The sample was peripheral blood. The origin of the receptors is a man aged 25-45 years with acute or convalescent COVID-19.

The rearrangement joins TRBV11-2 to TRBJ1-5; no clear D. Deletions cut 1 base from V and 4 bases from J, with 5 bases between. Germline CDR1 and CDR2: SGHAT and FQNNGV. CDR3 length: 13 amino acids. The CDR3 loop reads CASSLVENQPQHF. CDR3 DNA: TGTGCCAGCAGCTTAGTGGAGAATCAGCCCCAGCATTTT.

V usage is TRBV28 and J usage is TRBJ1-2; tentatively, D is TRBD1 (6 bases). This CDR3 contains 14 residues. V lost 6 bases, J lost 0 bases, and 11 bases lay in between. CDR1 MDHEN and CDR2 SYDVKM come from the germline V gene. CDR3 amino acids: CASSWTATNYGYTF. CDR3 sequence (DNA): TGTGCCAGCAGCTGGACAGCCACTAACTATGGCTACACCTTC.

The rearrangement links TRBV10-1 to TRBJ2-1; 8 nucleotides line up with TRBD2. Losses at the gene ends were 3 bases for V and 7 bases for J; bases not matched to a gene: 5. The CDR3 is 14 amino acids. The germline V gene has CDR1 WNHNN and CDR2 SYGVQD (reference sequence). CDR3 protein: CASSESGSRNEQFF. In DNA, the CDR3 is TGCGCCAGCAGTGAAAGCGGGAGTAGGAATGAGCAGTTCTTC.

For this clone: Other DNA sequences of this sample code for an identical CDR3. The chain combines TRBV20-1 with TRBJ2-3; 9 positions agree with TRBD2. The V gene end was trimmed by 3 bases and the J gene end by 4 bases; junction bases not matched to a gene: 5. The CDR3 has 14 residues. CDR1 is DFQATT, CDR2 SNEGSKA, per germline (reference sequence). CDR3 protein: CSASTSGRPDTQYF. CDR3 DNA: TGCAGTGCTAGTACTAGCGGGCGTCCAGATACGCAGTATTTT.

The chain joins TRBV28 to TRBJ2-3; possibly TRBD2 for D (5 bases). The V gene's germline CDR1 is MDHEN and CDR2 SYDVKM. The CDR3 is 14 amino acids. V lost 1 base and J 2 bases, leaving 7 bases between the germline ends. The CDR3 nucleotides are TGTGCCAGCAGTTTATACGACTACACAGATACGCAGTATTTT. This encodes CASSLYDYTDTQYF.

The chain has TRBV18 and TRBJ1-1; 7 bases fit TRBD1. From germline, CDR1 is KGHSH and CDR2 LQKENI. The length of the CDR3 is 13 residues. V dropped 6 bases and J dropped 5; count of bases not matched to a gene: 6. This chain's CDR3 is CASSLPQGTEAFF. The CDR3 DNA follows: TGTGCCAGCTCCCTACCACAGGGGACTGAAGCTTTCTTT.

The chain uses TRBV5-1 and TRBJ1-1; tentative D call: TRBD1 (5 bases). CDR1 is SGHRS and CDR2 is YFSETQ in the germline V gene. The CDR3 totals 14 residues. V lost 6 bases, J lost 1 base, and 13 bases lay in between. The CDR3 loop reads CASTLGQRNTEAFF. CDR3 nucleotide sequence: TGCGCCAGCACCCTGGGGCAGCGGAACACTGAAGCTTTCTTT. The full variable domain, its missing parts supplied by reference TRBV5-1 and TRBJ1-1, is KAGVTQTPRYLIKTRGQQVTLSCSPISGHRSVSWYQQTPGQGLQFLFEYFSETQRNKGNFPGRFSGRQFSNSRSEMNVSTLELGDSALYLCASTLGQRNTEAFFGQGTRLTVV.

V gene TRBV20-1 combines with J gene TRBJ1-1; D remains ambiguous. V lost 6 bases and J lost 5, with 10 bases in between. The CDR3 has 11 amino acids. Looked up from germline, CDR1 is DFQATT and CDR2 is SNEGSKA (reference sequence). The chain's CDR3 is CSATGRTEAFF. CDR3 sequence (DNA): TGCAGTGCAACCGGGAGGACTGAAGCTTTCTTT.

The chain joins TRBV6-5 to TRBJ2-3, with TRBD2 as a possible D gene (5 bases). Per the germline V gene, CDR1 is MNHEY and CDR2 is SVGAGI. Trimming stripped 6 bases from V and 3 bases from J, with 10 bases between. The CDR3 has 13 residues. The CDR3 here is CASRAGETDTQYF. As DNA, the CDR3 is TGTGCCAGCAGGGCCGGGGAGACAGATACGCAGTATTTT.

The J gene is TRBJ2-7, the V gene TRBV18; the D gene is possibly TRBD1 (5 bases). The CDR3 has 15 amino acids. CDR1 and CDR2 from the germline V gene are KGHSH and LQKENI. Trimming shortened V by 1 base and J by 2 bases, and 12 bases separated the two germline ends. CDR3 coding DNA: TGTGCCAGCTCACCACGAGACTCAGGGACCTACGAGCAGTACTTC. Protein sequence: CASSPRDSGTYEQYF. Full variable domain (outside the CDR3, taken from reference TRBV18 and TRBJ2-7): NAGVMQNPRHLVRRRGQEARLRCSPMKGHSHVYWYRQLPEEGLKFMVYLQKENIIDESGMPKERFSAEFPKEGPSILRIQQVVRGDSAAYFCASSPRDSGTYEQYFGPGTRLTVT.

This sequence joins TRBV5-4 and TRBJ2-5, with D possibly TRBD2 on 5 matching bases. Germline CDR1 SGHNT, CDR2 YYREEE (reference sequence). CDR3 length: 13 residues. V was shortened by 5 bases and J by 1 base, with 9 bases between the two germline ends. This CDR3 reads CASSSGSQETQYF. The CDR3 DNA sequence: TGTGCCAGCAGTTCGGGATCCCAAGAGACCCAGTACTTC.

V gene TRBV25-1 combines with J gene TRBJ1-4; TRBD1 matches at 8 bases. The CDR3 is 16 amino acids. Looked up from germline, CDR1 is MGHDK and CDR2 is SYGVNS. V dropped 3 bases and J dropped 7; count of bases not matched to a gene: 10. Here the CDR3 reads CASSDLDRGKGEKLFF. Written as DNA, the CDR3 is TGTGCCAGCAGTGACCTCGACAGGGGAAAAGGTGAAAAACTGTTTTTT.

The CDR3 region has the DNA TGTGCCTGGAGACTGAAGGGGCTACTCATTGGCTACACCTTC. Amino acids: CAWRLKGLLIGYTF. J is TRBJ1-2 and V is TRBV30; D possibly corresponds to TRBD1 (5 bases). Germline CDR1 is GTSNPN and CDR2 is SVGIG (reference sequence). The CDR3 length is 14 residues. V lost 3 bases to trimming and J lost 7 bases, with 18 bases between them.

The gene calls are TRBV18 and TRBJ1-6, with D perhaps TRBD1 (6 bases). Looked up from germline, CDR1 is KGHSH and CDR2 is LQKENI. The CDR3 sequence is 18 residues long. Trimming shortened V by 5 bases and J by 0 bases, and 17 bases separated the two germline ends. CDR3 residues: CASSRTGQRSSYNSPLHF. The CDR3 nucleotides are TGTGCCAGCTCAAGGACCGGACAGCGTAGCTCCTATAATTCACCCCTCCACTTT.

This clone was found once. This rearrangement joins TRBV3-1 (or the pseudogene TRBV3-2) to TRBJ1-5, with no clear D. The CDR3 contains 13 residues. V dropped 4 bases and J dropped 10 bases, with 14 bases sitting between them. From germline, CDR1 is LGHDT and CDR2 YNNKEL (reference sequence). CDR3 coding DNA: TGTGCCAGCAGCCCTGTTTTCGGTGAACCCCAGCATTTT. Translated: CASSPVFGEPQHF.

V usage is TRBV29-1 and J usage is TRBJ2-5, with D tentatively TRBD1 (6 bases). The CDR3 loop spans 12 amino acids. Trimming removed 5 bases from V and 3 bases from J, with 10 bases in between. From germline, CDR1 is SQVTM and CDR2 ANQGSEA. The CDR3 loop is CSVKTGKETQYF. CDR3 DNA: TGCAGCGTTAAAACAGGGAAAGAGACCCAGTACTTC.